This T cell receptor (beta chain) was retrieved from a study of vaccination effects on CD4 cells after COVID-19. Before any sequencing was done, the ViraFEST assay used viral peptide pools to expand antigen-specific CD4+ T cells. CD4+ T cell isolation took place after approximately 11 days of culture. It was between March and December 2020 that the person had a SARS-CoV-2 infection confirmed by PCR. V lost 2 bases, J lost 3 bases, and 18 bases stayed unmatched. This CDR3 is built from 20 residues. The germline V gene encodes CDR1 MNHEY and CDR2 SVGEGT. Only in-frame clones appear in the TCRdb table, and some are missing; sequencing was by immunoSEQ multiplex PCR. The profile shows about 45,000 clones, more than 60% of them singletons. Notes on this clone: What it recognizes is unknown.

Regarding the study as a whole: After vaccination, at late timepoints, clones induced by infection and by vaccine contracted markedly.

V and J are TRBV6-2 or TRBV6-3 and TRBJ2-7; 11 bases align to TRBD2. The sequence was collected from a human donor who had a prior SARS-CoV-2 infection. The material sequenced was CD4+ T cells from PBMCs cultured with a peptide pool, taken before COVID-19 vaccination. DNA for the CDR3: TGTGCCAGCAGTTACCCTGGTCCTTCACTAGCGGGAGTTCTTGGCTACGAGCAGTACTTC. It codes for CASSYPGPSLAGVLGYEQYF.